These 19 T cell receptor beta chains were all obtained from the same sample, sequenced in a study of post-analysis software for immune sequencing data. Overall study results and limits: Roughly five TRBV segments appeared more often in patients than in controls, and TRBV5-6, TRBV5-1 and TRBV20-1 were among these.

For these TCRs, the target antigens are not known. Incorporated into the TCR beta cDNA libraries were unique molecular identifiers, which served to reduce PCR and sequencing biases. TCRdb reprocessed the PCR reads via MiXCR and lists one record per CDR3 protein. The data hold some 890,000 distinct CDR3 sequences, with roughly 58% observed a single time. Sequencing was done on a sample of blood. The receptors originated from a girl between 5 and 17 years old with multiple sclerosis.

This rearrangement joins TRBV5-6 to TRBJ2-7; 7 positions agree with TRBD1. V trimming: 4 bases; J trimming: 5 bases; junction bases outside the gene matches: 9. The CDR3 has 14 amino acids. Germline V CDR1 and CDR2: SGHDT, YYEEEE. DNA for the CDR3: TGTGCCAGCAGCCGGATACAGGGGAGCCACGAGCAGTACTTC. Protein: CASSRIQGSHEQYF.

The chain recombines TRBV20-1 with TRBJ2-3; the match to TRBD1 covers 10 bases. Germline CDR1 DFQATT, CDR2 SNEGSKA (reference sequence). This CDR3 is built from 15 residues. V gave up 6 bases and J gave up 3 bases; unmatched junction bases: 9. The CDR3 region is CSASDRGTLTDTQYF. CDR3 nucleotide sequence: TGCAGTGCCTCGGACAGGGGGACCCTTACAGATACGCAGTATTTT.

V is TRBV12-3 or TRBV12-4 and J is TRBJ2-3; TRBD2 aligns across 14 bases. After removal of 8 bases from V and 5 bases from J, the junction contained 3 bases not matched to a gene. The CDR3 covers 14 residues. CDR3 in DNA: TGTGCCAGCGCGACTAGCGGGAGGGGAGATACGCAGTATTTT. This codes for CASATSGRGDTQYF.

This clonotype has just a few counts. The chain couples TRBV6-5 to TRBJ2-7, with D possibly being TRBD2 (5 bases). Germline lookup yields CDR1 MNHEY and CDR2 SVGAGI. This CDR3 is 17 amino acids long. Trimming shortened V by 2 bases and J by 0 bases, and 17 bases separated the two germline ends. The CDR3 nucleotides are TGTGCCAGCAGTTACCCTAGAGGGAGCCACAACTCCTACGAGCAGTACTTC. Translating it yields CASSYPRGSHNSYEQYF.

J is TRBJ2-1 and V is TRBV7-9; a possible D gene is TRBD2 (6 bases). The last part of the DNA fits TRBJ2-7 better; the J call may be wrong. The V gene's germline CDR1 is SEHNR and CDR2 FQNEAQ (reference sequence). This CDR3 has 15 amino acids. This CDR3 reads CASSLRAGGDYEQYF. The CDR3 nucleotides are TGTGCCAGCAGCTTACGTGCAGGAGGGGACTACGAGCAGTACTTC.

This chain uses TRBV7-2 with TRBJ2-5, with TRBD2 matching 8 bases. The CDR3 spans 14 residues. Germline V gene sequence: CDR1 SGHTA, CDR2 FQGNSA. J was trimmed by 4 bases and V by 3 bases; bases with no gene match: 4. The CDR3 here is CASSLGLVRETQYF. The CDR3, as DNA: TGTGCCAGCAGCTTGGGACTAGTTAGAGAGACCCAGTACTTC. The complete variable domain, with remaining parts taken from reference TRBV7-2 and TRBJ2-5, reads GAGVSQSPSNKVTEKGKDVELRCDPISGHTALYWYRQSLGQGLEFLIYFQGNSAPDKSGLPSDRFSAERTGGSVSTLTIQRTQQEDSAVYLCASSLGLVRETQYFGPGTRLLVL.

This clonotype was observed a handful of times. V is TRBV20-1 and J is TRBJ1-1; 10 nucleotides align to TRBD1. CDR1 is DFQATT, CDR2 SNEGSKA, per germline (reference sequence). The CDR3 spans 18 residues. V shed 2 bases, J shed 4 bases, and the junction held 16 bases outside the gene matches. CDR3 bases: TGCAGTGCTAGAATCGGAGGACAGGGGGATGGTCCGGGCACTGAAGCTTTCTTT. It encodes CSARIGGQGDGPGTEAFF.

The table lists this clonotype with a few counts. The chain is built from TRBV5-1 and TRBJ2-7; no clear D. The CDR3 runs to 16 residues. Trimming cost V 0 bases and J 5 bases, with 18 bases left between them. CDR1 is SGHRS, CDR2 YFSETQ, per germline. The CDR3 sequence is CASSLAGSRIRDEQYF. For the CDR3, the DNA is TGCGCCAGCAGCTTGGCGGGCAGCCGAATACGGGACGAGCAGTACTTC.

This clonotype was detected a few times. This chain uses TRBV4-1 with TRBJ2-3; 7 bases match TRBD1. Unmatched junction bases numbered 5, after V lost 1 base and J lost 4 bases. Germline V lookup: CDR1 MGHRA, CDR2 YSYEKL. The CDR3 is 15 amino acids. CDR3 sequence reads: CASSQAETGSDTQYF. In DNA, the CDR3 is TGCGCCAGCAGCCAAGCGGAGACAGGGTCAGATACGCAGTATTTT.

The chain carries TRBV3-1 and TRBJ2-5, with D tentatively TRBD2 (5 bases). Gene TRBJ2-7 matches the end of the DNA better, so the J call may be wrong. The CDR3 loop spans 13 amino acids. Germline loops: CDR1 LGHDT, CDR2 YNNKEL (reference sequence). DNA of the CDR3: TGTGCCAGCAGCCAAGGGAGGAGAAGCGAGCAGTACTTC. It codes for CASSQGRRSEQYF.

The table lists this clonotype with a few counts. This chain links TRBV29-1 with TRBJ2-1; TRBD2 matches 7 bases. V dropped 3 bases and J dropped 4; count of bases not matched to a gene: 6. Germline V gives CDR1 SQVTM, CDR2 ANQGSEA. This CDR3 region has 14 residues. In nucleotides, the CDR3 is TGCAGCGTTGACCCCCCCGGGGGGTACAATGAGCAGTTCTTC. This encodes CSVDPPGGYNEQFF.

J is TRBJ2-5 and V is TRBV7-9; D is undetermined. V shed 8 bases and J shed 13 bases, with 11 bases lying between them. This CDR3 is built from 9 residues. In germline, CDR1 is SEHNR, CDR2 FQNEAQ (reference sequence). CDR3 coding DNA: TGTGCCAGCGGGCGCGACCTGTACTTC. Translation gives CASGRDLYF.

The chain recombines TRBV5-1 with TRBJ2-7; 7 bases align to TRBD2. After removal of 4 bases from V and 8 bases from J, the junction contained 24 bases not matched to a gene. The CDR3 extends over 18 amino acids. Germline assignment: CDR1 SGHRS and CDR2 YFSETQ. The CDR3 reads CASSLRGLSGRGTEKQYF. Written as DNA, the CDR3 is TGCGCCAGCAGCCTGCGGGGCTTATCAGGGAGGGGAACGGAGAAGCAGTACTTC.

The chain links TRBV14 to TRBJ2-7, with D possibly being TRBD2 (6 bases). Germline V CDR1 and CDR2: SGHDN, FVKESK. V was clipped by 4 bases and J by 0 bases, with 13 bases between them. The CDR3 consists of 15 residues. The CDR3 loop reads CASSPSAGFSYEQYF. The CDR3 nucleotides read TGTGCCAGCAGCCCCAGCGCGGGGTTCTCCTACGAGCAGTACTTC.

This clonotype was counted only a few times. The chain couples TRBV10-3 to TRBJ2-5, with a possible D match to TRBD2 (5 bases). Germline V CDR1 and CDR2: ENHRY, SYGVKD. The CDR3 is 14 residues long. V lost 10 bases and J 4 bases, leaving 19 bases between the germline ends. The DNA for the CDR3 is TGTGCCACAAAGGGTTCACCCGCGGGAGAGACCCAGTACTTC. This encodes CATKGSPAGETQYF.

The chain employs TRBV7-8 and TRBJ1-5; 9 bases are a match to TRBD1. Germline CDR1 reads SGHVS; CDR2 reads FQNEAQ. V shed 6 bases, J shed 3 bases, and the junction held 15 bases outside the gene matches. The CDR3 has 18 residues. The CDR3: CASRLTPGTGFLNQPQHF. DNA for the CDR3: TGTGCCAGCAGGTTGACACCCGGGACAGGGTTCCTCAATCAGCCCCAGCATTTT.

This clonotype was observed a single time. The gene calls are TRBV20-1 and TRBJ1-2, with D uncertain. Germline CDR1 reads DFQATT; CDR2 reads SNEGSKA (reference sequence). The germline V and J ends were trimmed by 0 bases and 12 bases, with 20 bases remaining between them. This CDR3 contains 14 residues. The CDR3 bases are TGCAGTGCTAGAGACGCCGCCAAGGGCGTTAGCCACACCTTC. This codes for CSARDAAKGVSHTF.

As for this clonotype: At one end, the junction sequence differs from germline, possibly due to a read error. The V call is TRBV11-2, the J call TRBJ2-1; D is tentatively TRBD1 or TRBD2 (5 bases each). The J call is doubtful: the DNA matches TRBJ2-7 better. Germline-derived CDR1 and CDR2 are SGHAT and FQNNGV. The CDR3 loop spans 13 amino acids. Here the CDR3 DNA reads TGTGCCTGCAGCTTAGAGAGGGGTTACGAGCAGTACTTC. As protein: CACSLERGYEQYF.

This chain connects TRBV5-1 to TRBJ1-2; TRBD1 is a possible D gene (5 bases). Germline V gene lookup returns CDR1 SGHRS and CDR2 YFSETQ. V gave up 0 bases and J gave up 5 bases, with 14 bases separating them. The CDR3 sequence is 15 residues long. CDR3 in DNA: TGCGCCAGCAGCTTGGAGGCAGGGACCAGGTATGGCTACACCTTC. Encoded protein: CASSLEAGTRYGYTF. Looking up the rest from reference TRBV5-1 and TRBJ1-2 gives the full variable domain: KAGVTQTPRYLIKTRGQQVTLSCSPISGHRSVSWYQQTPGQGLQFLFEYFSETQRNKGNFPGRFSGRQFSNSRSEMNVSTLELGDSALYLCASSLEAGTRYGYTFGSGTRLTVV.